These T cell receptor beta chains were read from a single sample in a study of blood T cell repertoires in COVID-19. Assay used: immunoSEQ multiplex PCR; TCRdb lists only in-frame clones, some missing. The repertoire includes over 200,000 clones, approximately 88% of them detected once, and about 3.5% sits in the top ten. Sequencing input: PBMCs or T cells enriched from blood (not recorded which). These receptors were collected from a woman aged 25 to 45 who had been exposed to COVID-19. CDR3s include the opening cysteine and the closing phenylalanine or tryptophan. The D gene is left open where the match is weak. A clone size is listed for some rows: how often the clone was seen (once, few, many), or a class if it is expanded.

CDR3 DNA | CDR3 protein | D gene | J gene | clone size | V gene
TGTGCCATCAGTGAGTCGAAAAGTGGGGGGAGAGGCTACACCTTC | CAISESKSGGRGYTF | . | TRBJ1-2 | . | TRBV10-3
TGTGCCAGCAGTTTACCGGGGTTCAATGAGCAGTTCTTC | CASSLPGFNEQFF | . | TRBJ2-1 | . | TRBV27
TGTGCCAGCAGCTTCTGGACAGGACCGAACACTGAAGCTTTCTTT | CASSFWTGPNTEAFF | TRBD1 | TRBJ1-1 | . | TRBV11-1
TGTGCCAGCAGATGGACAGCGGGGAGCTACGAGCAGTACTTC | CASRWTAGSYEQYF | . | TRBJ2-7 | . | TRBV28
TGTGCCACCGTAGAAACAGGGTTTCGTAGTGAGCAGTTCTTC | CATVETGFRSEQFF | . | TRBJ2-1 | . | TRBV6-5
TGTGCCAGCAGCTTAGCGCCACCGAGACAGCTAAACACCGGGGAGCTGTTTTTT | CASSLAPPRQLNTGELFF | . | TRBJ2-2 | . | TRBV7-2
TGTGCCAGCAGGTTAAGCGGGAGTCCCTACAATGAGCAGTTCTTC | CASRLSGSPYNEQFF | TRBD2 | TRBJ2-1 | . | TRBV5-4
TGTGCCAGCAACAGGGAGAGAAGCAATCAGCCCCAGCATTTT | CASNRERSNQPQHF | . | TRBJ1-5 | . | TRBV6-5
TGTGCCACCAGTGATAGAGCGGGGGGCCTGCTCAATGAGCAGTTCTTC | CATSDRAGGLLNEQFF | TRBD2 | TRBJ2-1 | . | TRBV24-1
TGTGCCAGCAGCGTAGCAGGGAACTATGGCTACACCTTC | CASSVAGNYGYTF | . | TRBJ1-2 | once | TRBV9
TGTGCCAGCAGTTCAACAGCCTCAGTCGAAGCTTTCTTT | CASSSTASVEAFF | . | TRBJ1-1 | once | TRBV6-5
TGTGCCAGCAGCTTAAGGGGAGGACAGCCCCAGCATTTT | CASSLRGGQPQHF | . | TRBJ1-5 | . | TRBV7-3
TGCAGCGTCCAGCGGGAGGGGGTCGGGGAGCTGTTTTTT | CSVQREGVGELFF | TRBD2 | TRBJ2-2 | . | TRBV29-1
TGTGCCAGCAGCCTCCGACAGAGTCCAGATACGCAGTATTTT | CASSLRQSPDTQYF | . | TRBJ2-3 | . | TRBV9
TGTGCCAGCAGCCCTAATCCCTCCAGGGTAGGCTTCTCTGGGGCCAACGTCCTGACTTTC | CASSPNPSRVGFSGANVLTF | . | TRBJ2-6 | . | TRBV3-1/TRBV3-2
TGTGCCAGCTCACCAAACCGACAGGGTTATAGCAATCAGCCCCAGCATTTT | CASSPNRQGYSNQPQHF | TRBD1 | TRBJ1-5 | . | TRBV18
TGTGCCTGGACCAGGGGGCCAGATGGCTACACCTTC | CAWTRGPDGYTF | TRBD1 | TRBJ1-2 | . | TRBV30
TGTGCCAGCAGCAGACGGGACACTCGGCAACCTAATGAAAAACTGTTTTTT | CASSRRDTRQPNEKLFF | . | TRBJ1-4 | . | TRBV21-1
TGTGCCAGCAGCAAGGACCTATACCGGGACAGACACTACGAGCAGTACTTC | CASSKDLYRDRHYEQYF | . | TRBJ2-7 | . | TRBV21-1
TGTGCCAGCAGCTTAGAACTAGCGGGCAAGCGGAGAAACATTCAGTACTTC | CASSLELAGKRRNIQYF | TRBD2 | TRBJ2-4 | . | TRBV7-2
TGTGCCAGCAGCTCCCAACAGGGGGCGGCTGAAGCTTTCTTT | CASSSQQGAAEAFF | TRBD1 | TRBJ1-1 | . | TRBV5-4
TGTGCCAGCAGTTTCCAGCCGGGACAGGGTGATCCACCCCTCCACTTT | CASSFQPGQGDPPLHF | TRBD1 | TRBJ1-6 | . | TRBV28
TGTGCCAGCAGTTTCTCTAGGGACATCCCATATAGCAATCAGCCCCAGCATTTT | CASSFSRDIPYSNQPQHF | . | TRBJ1-5 | . | TRBV28
TGTGCCAGCAGCTTGGATAGTAGGGGACAGGGGGCGGATGGCTACACCTTC | CASSLDSRGQGADGYTF | TRBD1 | TRBJ1-2 | . | TRBV5-4
TGTGCCATCAGTGACTACAGTGCGTTTAGTAGAGCTTTCTTT | CAISDYSAFSRAFF | . | TRBJ1-1 | . | TRBV10-3
TGTGCCAGCAGCCCCCGGGACACCGATGAAAAACTGTTTTTT | CASSPRDTDEKLFF | . | TRBJ1-4 | . | TRBV3-1/TRBV3-2
TGTGCCTGGAGTCCAACAAGACCAAATCGGGGTGAAGCTTTCTTT | CAWSPTRPNRGEAFF | . | TRBJ1-1 | . | TRBV30
TGTGCCAGCAGCTTACTAGCGGGAGGGCTCTTCTTC | CASSLLAGGLFF | TRBD2 | TRBJ2-1 | . | TRBV27
TGTGCCTGGAGTGACTCGCCGCCCCTCGTGTCGGAAGAGACCCAGTACTTC | CAWSDSPPLVSEETQYF | . | TRBJ2-5 | . | TRBV30
TGTGCCAGCACGCCCGACAGGGTGAATAATTCACCCCTCCACTTT | CASTPDRVNNSPLHF | . | TRBJ1-6 | . | TRBV21-1
TGTGCCAGCAGCTTAGGAGAGGCGGGTGTGAACACTGAAGCTTTCTTT | CASSLGEAGVNTEAFF | . | TRBJ1-1 | . | TRBV7-9
TGTGCCAGCAGCTTACTTGGCGCGGCAGCGAACACTGAAGCTTTCTTT | CASSLLGAAANTEAFF | . | TRBJ1-1 | . | TRBV5-5
TGCGCCAGCAGCTTCGAAGGACAGGGGGCCGGGGAGCTGTTTTTT | CASSFEGQGAGELFF | TRBD1 | TRBJ2-2 | . | TRBV5-1
TGCGCCAGCAGCTTACAGGGCAACACCGGGGAGCTGTTTTTT | CASSLQGNTGELFF | . | TRBJ2-2 | . | TRBV5-1
TGTGCCAGCAGCTTAGGGCTAGCGGGAGTAGCGGAGGATCAAGAGACCCAGTACTTC | CASSLGLAGVAEDQETQYF | TRBD2 | TRBJ2-5 | . | TRBV11-3
TGCAGCGTTGTAATAGCTTCCCACGAGCAGTACTTC | CSVVIASHEQYF | . | TRBJ2-7 | once | TRBV29-1
TGTGCCAGCAGCGTAGCGGGGGCGGGGGGCATGAACACTGAAGCTTTCTTT | CASSVAGAGGMNTEAFF | . | TRBJ1-1 | . | TRBV9
TGTGCCAGTAGTATAGCCAGGTTTGGAACCGGGGAGCTGTTTTTT | CASSIARFGTGELFF | . | TRBJ2-2 | . | TRBV19
TGTGCCTGGAGTGGGGCAGGAAATTCACCCCTCCACTTT | CAWSGAGNSPLHF | . | TRBJ1-6 | . | TRBV30
TGTGCCAGCAGTGAATACGTGGGACAGAGGATCAATATGAACACTGAAGCTTTCTTT | CASSEYVGQRINMNTEAFF | TRBD1 | TRBJ1-1 | . | TRBV6-1
TGTGCCAGTAGCGAGGACAGGTTTAATTCACCCCTCCACTTT | CASSEDRFNSPLHF | TRBD1 | TRBJ1-6 | . | TRBV19
TGTGCCAGCAGTTTGACAGGGGGCGCGGGCACTGAAGCTTTCTTT | CASSLTGGAGTEAFF | TRBD1 | TRBJ1-1 | . | TRBV28
TGCGCCAGCAGCCGAAGACCGATCGGGACTAGCGGGAGTTCCTACAATGAGCAGTTCTTC | CASSRRPIGTSGSSYNEQFF | TRBD2 | TRBJ2-1 | . | TRBV5-1
TGTGCCAGCAGCCCAGAGCGGGGCAGCAGCTCTGGAAACACCATATATTTT | CASSPERGSSSGNTIYF | . | TRBJ1-3 | . | TRBV7-9
TGTGCCAGCAGTTTACCGACGGGACTTACCTTC | CASSLPTGLTF | . | TRBJ1-2 | . | TRBV7-9
TGTGCCAGTAGTGTACCGGGGACAGGAGAATCACCCCTCCACTTT | CASSVPGTGESPLHF | TRBD1 | TRBJ1-6 | . | TRBV19
TGCGCCAGCGGGGGGGGCCTCAATGAGCAGTTCTTC | CASGGGLNEQFF | . | TRBJ2-1 | . | TRBV5-1
TGTGCCAGCGGGCAGGGGCTTAACTATGGCTACACCTTC | CASGQGLNYGYTF | . | TRBJ1-2 | . | TRBV9
TGTGCCAGCAGCTTAAACAGGATCTCTGGAAACACCATATATTTT | CASSLNRISGNTIYF | . | TRBJ1-3 | . | TRBV11-2
TGTGCCAGTAGTATCAGCGGGAACACTGAAGCTTTCTTT | CASSISGNTEAFF | . | TRBJ1-1 | . | TRBV19
TGCAGCGTTGCCGGGACTAGCGGGAGGCAGACCTACAATGAGCAGTTCTTC | CSVAGTSGRQTYNEQFF | TRBD2 | TRBJ2-1 | . | TRBV29-1
TGTGCCAGCAGCTTAGTAGCGGGAGGGCCGAACACCGGGGAGCTGTTTTTT | CASSLVAGGPNTGELFF | TRBD2 | TRBJ2-2 | . | TRBV11-2
TGTGCTAGTGGTTACAGGGAAACGGCCTATGGCTACACCTTC | CASGYRETAYGYTF | . | TRBJ1-2 | . | TRBV12-5
TGTGCCAGCAGCGCGGACAGGCCATCCGGCACTGAAGCTTTCTTT | CASSADRPSGTEAFF | TRBD1 | TRBJ1-1 | . | TRBV7-9
TGCGCCAGCAGTTCTACTGGTGACTCCGAGCAGTACTTC | CASSSTGDSEQYF | . | TRBJ2-7 | . | TRBV10-2
TGCGCCAGCAGCCAATTCCCGGGACTAGCGGTCCAAGAGACCCAGTACTTC | CASSQFPGLAVQETQYF | TRBD2 | TRBJ2-5 | . | TRBV4-1
TGTGCCAGCAGTGAAGCGCCGACAGCAGACTTAGTCGGAAACACCATATATTTT | CASSEAPTADLVGNTIYF | . | TRBJ1-3 | . | TRBV2
TGCGCCAGCAGCTTGGAGGCGGGGGCGAGCTCCTACAATGAGCAGTTCTTC | CASSLEAGASSYNEQFF | . | TRBJ2-1 | . | TRBV5-1
TGTGCCAGCAGCTCGATTACGACAGGGGTTGAAGCTTTCTTT | CASSSITTGVEAFF | TRBD1 | TRBJ1-1 | . | TRBV5-5